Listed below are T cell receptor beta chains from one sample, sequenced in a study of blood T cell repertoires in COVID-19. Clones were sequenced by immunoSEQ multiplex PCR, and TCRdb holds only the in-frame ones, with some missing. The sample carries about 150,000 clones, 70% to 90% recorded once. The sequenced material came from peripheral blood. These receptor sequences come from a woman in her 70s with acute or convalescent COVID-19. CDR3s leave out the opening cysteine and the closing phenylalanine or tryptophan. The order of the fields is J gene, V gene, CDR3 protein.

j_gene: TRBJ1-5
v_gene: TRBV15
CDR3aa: ATSRGTVGQPQH

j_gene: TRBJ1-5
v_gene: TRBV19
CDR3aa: ASSGAGPLSSNQPQH

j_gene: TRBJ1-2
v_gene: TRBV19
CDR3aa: ASSIFGSSLAGYT

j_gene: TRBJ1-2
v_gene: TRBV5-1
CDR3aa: ASSFSPGTGNYGYT

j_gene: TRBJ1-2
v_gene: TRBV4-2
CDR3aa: ASSLPGTGANYGYT

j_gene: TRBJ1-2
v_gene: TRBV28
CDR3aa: ASSLGTDRGYT

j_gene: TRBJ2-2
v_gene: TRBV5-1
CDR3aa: ASSLGQGSFDTGELF

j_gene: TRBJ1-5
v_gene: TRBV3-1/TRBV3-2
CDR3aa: ASSQATGYSNQPQH

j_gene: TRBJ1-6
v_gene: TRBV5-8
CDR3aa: ASSPTGGFNNSPLH

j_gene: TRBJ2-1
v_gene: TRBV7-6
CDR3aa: ASSLVAYPGNEQF

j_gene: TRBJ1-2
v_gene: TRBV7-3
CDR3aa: ASSPGGLSGYGYT

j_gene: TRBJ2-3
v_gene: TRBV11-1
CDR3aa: ASSPRGLPDTQY

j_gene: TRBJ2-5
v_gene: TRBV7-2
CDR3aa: ASSPRGNQETQY

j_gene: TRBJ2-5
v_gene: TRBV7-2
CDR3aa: ASSAVSRGETQY

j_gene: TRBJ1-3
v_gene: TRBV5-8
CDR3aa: ASSRSQAPSGNTIY

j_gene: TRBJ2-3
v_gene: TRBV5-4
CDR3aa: ASSPPSASTDTQY

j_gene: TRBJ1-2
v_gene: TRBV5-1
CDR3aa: ASSAGQGGVYGYT

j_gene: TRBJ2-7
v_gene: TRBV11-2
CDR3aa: ASSLTLDTQSQY

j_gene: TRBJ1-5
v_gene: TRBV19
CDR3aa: ATSPAVQGAQPQH

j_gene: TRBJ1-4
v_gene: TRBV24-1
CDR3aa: ATSDATTTNEKLF

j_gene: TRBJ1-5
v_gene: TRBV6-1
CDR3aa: ASSEWVGGWPSQH

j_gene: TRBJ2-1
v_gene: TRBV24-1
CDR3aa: ATSSLSGTGFNEQF

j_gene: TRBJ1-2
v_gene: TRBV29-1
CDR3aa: SAMGQIYGYT

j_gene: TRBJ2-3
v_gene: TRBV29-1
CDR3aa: SVDRLAGLQDTQY

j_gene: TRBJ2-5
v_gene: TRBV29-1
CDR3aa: SVRAGTGGALVGTQY

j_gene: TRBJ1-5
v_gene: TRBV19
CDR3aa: ASSIVGNYRTNQPQH

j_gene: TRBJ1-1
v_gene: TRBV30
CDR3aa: AWSVRGGGRTEAF

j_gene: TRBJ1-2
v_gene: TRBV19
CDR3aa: ASLSRGPPYGYT

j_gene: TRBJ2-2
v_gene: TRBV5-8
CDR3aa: ASSLQGFGELF

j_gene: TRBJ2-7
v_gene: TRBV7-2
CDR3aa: ASSLASLVNEQY

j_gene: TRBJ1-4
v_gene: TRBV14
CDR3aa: ASSQEPPGVANEKLF

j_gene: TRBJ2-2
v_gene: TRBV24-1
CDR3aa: ATSGGPGQGTVGELF

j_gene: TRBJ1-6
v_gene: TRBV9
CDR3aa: ASKGQGRSPLH

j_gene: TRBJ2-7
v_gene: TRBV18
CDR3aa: ASSPPGLSSYEQY

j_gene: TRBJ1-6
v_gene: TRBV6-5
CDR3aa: ASTEGVDSPLH

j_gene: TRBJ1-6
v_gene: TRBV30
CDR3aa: AWSKGSSSPLH

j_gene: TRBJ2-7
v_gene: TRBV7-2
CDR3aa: ASSAGTGAEQY

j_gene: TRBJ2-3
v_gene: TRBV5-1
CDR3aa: ASAPRGGPSTDTQY

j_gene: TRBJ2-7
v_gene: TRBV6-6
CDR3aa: ASSYSMGQGINEQY

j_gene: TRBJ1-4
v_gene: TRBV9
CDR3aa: ASSVAPTVNQAGKLF

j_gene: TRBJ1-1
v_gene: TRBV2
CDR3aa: ASSGTEAF

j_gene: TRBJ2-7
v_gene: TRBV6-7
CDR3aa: ASSSPQTRAYEQY

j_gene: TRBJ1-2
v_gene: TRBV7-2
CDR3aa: ASSLDRGNYGYT

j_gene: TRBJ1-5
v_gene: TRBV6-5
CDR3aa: ASSYSGGRHQPQH

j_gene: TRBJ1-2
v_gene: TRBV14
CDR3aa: ASSQRRFAYGYT

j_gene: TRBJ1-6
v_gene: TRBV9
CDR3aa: ASSWRGILGDNSPLH